The TCR beta chain described here comes from a study of identical twins. MiXCR, applied by TCRdb to the 5' RACE reads, yields one record per CDR3 protein. The sample lists approximately 890,000 distinct CDR3 sequences, about 12% occurring once. V gave up 5 bases and J gave up 5 bases; unmatched junction bases: 6. Germline V gives CDR1 MNHEY, CDR2 SVGAGI. This CDR3 is 16 amino acids long. These data also formed part of another study, on yellow fever vaccine responses in identical twins. From that study: Twins reportedly showed a vaccine T cell response that seemed partly convergent and partly personalized.

The sequenced sample was PBMCs. The TCR was taken from a young woman in good health. The V and J genes are TRBV6-5 and TRBJ2-1, with 13 bases fitting TRBD2. CDR3 nucleotide sequence: TGTGCCAGCAGTCACTGGACTAGCGGGGGCAACAATGAGCAGTTCTTC. This translates into CASSHWTSGGNNEQFF.